These 26 T cell receptor beta chains came from one sample sequenced in a study of memory CD8 T cells in hepatitis C reinfection. Libraries were prepared by immunoSEQ multiplex PCR; TCRdb keeps only in-frame clonotypes and omits some of them. The profile covers 46,000 or so clones, with approximately 92% appearing a single time and 0.65% to 0.9% taken by the ten largest. The time point is: late/post reinfection, 12 to 24 weeks after detection. The sorted cells went straight to TCR sequencing with no prior in vitro expansion. Sequencing was carried out using naive CD8+ T cells sorted from blood. These receptors all come from a man aged 18 to 30 with hepatitis C virus infection.

V usage is TRBV27 and J usage is TRBJ2-1; 12 positions match TRBD2. This CDR3 is built from 15 residues. J was trimmed by 8 bases and V by 2 bases; bases with no gene match: 4. Germline CDR1 MNHEY, CDR2 SMNVEV (reference sequence). CDR3 sequence (DNA): TGTGCCAGCAGTTTAGGACTAGCGGGGCCCGATGAGCAGTTCTTC. Translated, it gives CASSLGLAGPDEQFF.

The chain uses TRBV28 and TRBJ1-1, with 7 bases fitting TRBD1. Germline V gene sequence: CDR1 MDHEN, CDR2 SYDVKM. CDR3 length: 15 amino acids. Germline trimming cut 6 bases from V and 3 bases from J; bases unmatched to any gene: 10. The CDR3 sequence is CASRSPPDRDTEAFF. The CDR3 DNA sequence: TGTGCCAGCAGATCCCCACCCGACAGGGACACTGAAGCTTTCTTT.

The chain recombines TRBV10-3 with TRBJ1-5, with TRBD1 identical over 8 bases. The CDR3 has 15 residues. After removal of 6 bases from V and 4 bases from J, the junction contained 8 bases not matched to a gene. Germline CDR1 and CDR2: ENHRY and SYGVKD. Written as DNA, the CDR3 is TGTGCCATCAGAGAGGGACAGGCGGGAAATCAGCCCCAGCATTTT. Its protein product is CAIREGQAGNQPQHF.

This rearrangement joins TRBV19 to TRBJ2-1; the D gene is possibly TRBD2 (6 bases). The V gene's germline CDR1 is LNHDA and CDR2 SQIVND (reference sequence). The CDR3 is 13 amino acids. V lost 4 bases, J lost 9 bases, and 13 bases lay in between. This CDR3 is CASSSLDGGEQFF. The CDR3 DNA follows: TGTGCCAGTAGTAGTCTAGACGGGGGTGAGCAGTTCTTC.

The rearrangement uses TRBV2 and TRBJ2-3; maybe TRBD2 (5 bases). The germline CDR1 and CDR2 sequences are SNHLY and FYNNEI. The CDR3 length is 13 residues. The germline V and J ends were trimmed by 4 bases and 6 bases, with 11 bases remaining between them. DNA of the CDR3: TGTGCCAGCAGTGTACTAGGCGAGGATACGCAGTATTTT. Residues: CASSVLGEDTQYF.

This clone was observed a few times. This chain uses TRBV6-1 with TRBJ1-1; 7 bases agree with TRBD1. Trimming cost V 3 bases and J 4 bases; bases outside gene matches: 2. Germline CDR1 reads MNHNS; CDR2 reads SASEGT. The CDR3 has 13 amino acids. The CDR3 DNA is TGTGCCAGCAGTGACCAGGGGGGCACTGAAGCTTTCTTT. Encoded protein: CASSDQGGTEAFF.

The chain carries TRBV10-3 and TRBJ2-1; 9 bases align to TRBD2. V lost 4 bases and J lost 8; bases outside the gene matches: 9. Germline-derived CDR1 and CDR2 are ENHRY and SYGVKD. The CDR3 is made up of 15 amino acids. The CDR3 spells CAISVGEREADEQFF. DNA for the CDR3: TGTGCCATCAGTGTGGGTGAGCGGGAGGCCGATGAGCAGTTCTTC.

The gene calls are TRBV7-8 and TRBJ2-1; 11 bases map to TRBD2. The CDR3 runs 17 residues. J gave up 3 bases and V 5 bases, and 9 bases lay outside the gene matches. Per the germline V gene, CDR1 is SGHVS and CDR2 is FQNEAQ. The CDR3 region is CASSLSTSGEIYNEQFF. In nucleotides, the CDR3 is TGTGCCAGCAGCCTGTCGACTAGCGGGGAAATCTACAATGAGCAGTTCTTC.

This clone was observed a handful of times. The V gene is TRBV6-5, the J gene TRBJ1-3; a weak D match, TRBD1 (6 bases). Deletions cut 7 bases from V and 3 bases from J, with 16 bases between. Per the germline V gene, CDR1 is MNHEY and CDR2 is SVGAGI. The CDR3 length is 15 residues. The CDR3 nucleotides read TGTGCCAGCACCTCGGGACAATTCGATGGAAACACCATATATTTT. As protein: CASTSGQFDGNTIYF.

The genes are TRBV9 and TRBJ2-1, with 9 bases aligning to TRBD1. Per germline, CDR1 SGDLS and CDR2 YYNGEE. Trimming removed 3 bases from V and 8 bases from J; junction bases left unmatched: 9. The CDR3 has 15 residues. The CDR3 protein is CASSGTLDRGDEQFF. The CDR3 DNA is TGTGCCAGCAGCGGGACCCTCGACAGGGGGGATGAGCAGTTCTTC.

The J gene is TRBJ2-2, the V gene TRBV21-1; TRBD2 was called by the table and not checked on the DNA. TRBV21-1 is termed a pseudogene. The CDR3 sequence is 15 residues long. This CDR3 reads CASSNGNGNTGELFF. For the CDR3, the DNA is TGTGCCAGCAGCAACGGTAACGGGAACACCGGGGAGCTGTTTTTT.

The V gene is TRBV7-2, the J gene TRBJ2-5; D is uncertain. The J call may be wrong; the DNA end is better matched by TRBJ2-7. The CDR3 is 14 residues long. Germline V gives CDR1 SGHTA, CDR2 FQGNSA. The CDR3 DNA is TGTGCCAGCAGCTCCGTCACTACTACCTACGAGCAGTACTTC. It codes for CASSSVTTTYEQYF.

The chain carries TRBV11-2 and TRBJ1-6; the match to TRBD1 covers 8 bases. Germline CDR1 SGHAT, CDR2 FQNNGV. The CDR3 consists of 15 residues. V gave up 5 bases and J gave up 6 bases; unmatched junction bases: 6. The CDR3 nucleotides are TGTGCCAGCAGCGAGAGGACAGGGTCTAATTCACCCCTCCACTTT. As protein: CASSERTGSNSPLHF.

The chain joins TRBV19 to TRBJ2-2; 9 nucleotides line up with TRBD1. The V segment lost 6 bases and the J segment 7 bases; nucleotides outside the gene matches: 18. There are 18 residues in the CDR3. CDR1 and CDR2 (germline): LNHDA, SQIVND (reference sequence). In DNA, the CDR3 is TGTGCCAGTAGAATCAAGGACAGGGGAGAATATGCGATCGGGGAGCTGTTTTTT. It translates to CASRIKDRGEYAIGELFF.

The chain has TRBV10-2 and TRBJ2-7; TRBD1 agrees at 7 bases. This CDR3 has 12 residues. Per the germline V gene, CDR1 is WSHSY and CDR2 is SAAADI. Unmatched junction bases numbered 1, after V lost 5 bases and J lost 3 bases. The CDR3: CASSQGVYEQYF. As DNA, the CDR3 is TGCGCCAGCAGTCAGGGGGTCTACGAGCAGTACTTC.

CDR3 in amino acids: CASSPSGGAADTQYF. CDR3 DNA sequence: TGTGCCAGCAGCCCTAGCGGGGGGGCGGCAGATACGCAGTATTTT. The chain recombines TRBV7-9 with TRBJ2-3; 12 nucleotides agree with TRBD2. CDR3 length: 15 residues. CDR1 is SEHNR, CDR2 FQNEAQ, per germline (reference sequence). The V gene end was trimmed by 5 bases and the J gene end by 4 bases; junction bases not matched to a gene: 4.

The rearrangement joins TRBV28 to TRBJ2-7, with 7 bases aligning to TRBD1. The CDR3 sequence is 15 residues long. V was pared by 2 bases and J by 4 bases, with 8 bases of the junction left unmatched. From germline, CDR1 is MDHEN and CDR2 SYDVKM. The CDR3 DNA follows: TGTGCCAGCAGTTTAAAGGGGGCCTTACGGTACGAGCAGTACTTC. Translating it yields CASSLKGALRYEQYF.

The chain recombines TRBV13 with TRBJ2-1, with D maybe TRBD1 (5 bases). This CDR3 has 14 residues. Trimming stripped 5 bases from V and 8 bases from J, with 16 bases between. Germline V lookup: CDR1 PRHDT, CDR2 FYEKMQ (reference sequence). This chain's CDR3 is CASSGVQARDEQFF. CDR3 sequence (DNA): TGTGCCAGCAGCGGTGTACAGGCCAGGGATGAGCAGTTCTTC.

The chain employs TRBV7-9 and TRBJ2-1; 9 nucleotides line up with TRBD2. V dropped 5 bases and J dropped 7; count of bases not matched to a gene: 12. The CDR3 spans 16 residues. Germline CDR1 SEHNR, CDR2 FQNEAQ (reference sequence). CDR3 coding DNA: TGTGCCAGCAGCACTGGGCTAGCGGGAAATGGAAATGAGCAGTTCTTC. As protein: CASSTGLAGNGNEQFF.

J is TRBJ1-6 and V is TRBV5-1; D is uncertain. Trimming cost V 4 bases and J 7 bases, with 12 bases left between them. CDR1 and CDR2 from the germline V gene are SGHRS and YFSETQ. This CDR3 region has 14 residues. The CDR3 nucleotides read TGCGCCAGCAGCCCTCACGGAGCAAATTCACCCCTCCACTTT. Its protein is CASSPHGANSPLHF.

The gene calls are TRBV4-3 and TRBJ1-3; D might be TRBD1 (5 bases). Between the trimmed V and J ends, which lost 0 bases and 4 bases, there was a span of 16 bases. Germline-derived CDR1 and CDR2 are LGHNA and YSLEER. CDR3 length: 17 amino acids. As DNA, the CDR3 is TGCGCCAGCAGCCAAGAGCAGGGTTTAGTTGGAGGAAACACCATATATTTT. This codes for CASSQEQGLVGGNTIYF.

The chain employs TRBV10-3 and TRBJ1-1; a possible D gene is TRBD1 (6 bases). The CDR3 is 15 amino acids. Germline V gives CDR1 ENHRY, CDR2 SYGVKD. V shed 2 bases and J shed 0 bases, with 10 bases lying between them. The chain's CDR3 is CAISEPDRVNTEAFF. CDR3 DNA sequence: TGTGCCATCAGTGAGCCGGACAGAGTGAACACTGAAGCTTTCTTT.

The chain uses TRBV19 and TRBJ2-1, with D possibly TRBD2 on 5 matching bases. The V and J ends lost 7 bases and 0 bases respectively, with 16 bases between them. Germline CDR1 reads LNHDA; CDR2 reads SQIVND (reference sequence). This CDR3 is built from 16 residues. The CDR3 DNA follows: TGTGCCAGTAATCTCGGGGAGCGGAGCTCCTACAATGAGCAGTTCTTC. As protein: CASNLGERSSYNEQFF. Using reference TRBV19 and TRBJ2-1 for the parts outside the CDR3, the full variable domain is DGGITQSPKYLFRKEGQNVTLSCEQNLNHDAMYWYRQDPGQGLRLIYYSQIVNDFQKGDIAEGYSVSREKKESFPLTVTSAQKNPTAFYLCASNLGERSSYNEQFFGPGTRLTVL.

The chain combines TRBV6-1 with TRBJ2-7, with D uncertain. The CDR3 consists of 16 residues. Germline V CDR1 and CDR2: MNHNS, SASEGT. Deletions cut 2 bases from V and 0 bases from J, with 14 bases between. CDR3 sequence reads: CASSEPRRSSSYEQYF. The CDR3 bases are TGTGCCAGCAGTGAACCGCGCAGGTCCAGCTCCTACGAGCAGTACTTC.

The chain recombines TRBV28 with TRBJ1-1, with 10 bases fitting TRBD1. CDR1 is MDHEN, CDR2 SYDVKM, per germline. The length of the CDR3 is 15 residues. Germline trimming cut 9 bases from V and 3 bases from J; bases unmatched to any gene: 10. CDR3 residues: CASTGTGAWDTEAFF. CDR3 coding DNA: TGTGCCAGTACCGGGACAGGGGCTTGGGACACTGAAGCTTTCTTT. The full variable domain, its missing parts supplied by reference TRBV28 and TRBJ1-1, is DVKVTQSSRYLVKRTGEKVFLECVQDMDHENMFWYRQDPGLGLRLIYFSYDVKMKEKGDIPEGYSVSREKKERFSLILESASTNQTSMYLCASTGTGAWDTEAFFGQGTRLTVV.

This clone was picked up one time. The V call is TRBV9, the J call TRBJ2-7; 8 bases align to TRBD2. The trim removed 4 bases at V and 1 base at J, leaving 10 bases unmatched. CDR1 is SGDLS and CDR2 is YYNGEE in the germline V gene. The CDR3 is 16 amino acids. CDR3 loop: CASSPLGREASYEQYF. The CDR3 coding sequence is TGTGCCAGCAGCCCACTCGGGCGGGAGGCATCCTACGAGCAGTACTTC.